These T cell receptor beta chains were read from a single sample in a study of blood T cell repertoires in COVID-19. Only in-frame clones appear in the TCRdb table, and some are missing; sequencing was by immunoSEQ multiplex PCR. The sample holds roughly 410,000 clones, 80% to 90% seen once. The sample consisted of peripheral blood. The receptor set was obtained from a man in his forties with acute or convalescent COVID-19. Both conserved end residues are part of each CDR3. The size field is filled for only some rows; it gives once, few, many or a size class.

V gene,clone size,CDR3 length,CDR3 protein
TRBV6-1,.,17,CASSDRGLKWVDEKLFF
TRBV3-1/TRBV3-2,.,20,CASSQDGLAGGIWSYNEQFF
TRBV6-5,.,14,CASSRDGNQETQYF
TRBV9,once,12,CASSTQGYGYTF
TRBV15,.,16,CATSRALASPTDTQYF
TRBV6-5,once,15,CASTIGTGWYNEQFF
TRBV19,few,16,CASSIDGGSGANVLTF
TRBV11-2,.,15,CASSSTTGSRYEQYF
TRBV19,.,13,CASSMARGSGYTF
TRBV30,.,15,CAWSVRGGSSYEQYF
TRBV5-4,.,15,CASSLQLAGKETQYF
TRBV3-1/TRBV3-2,.,14,CASSHSGGNQPQHF
TRBV4-1,.,14,CASSQELSGNTIYF
TRBV2,once,12,CASDYSMDTQYF
TRBV5-8,.,15,CASSLAGRGNSPLHF
TRBV19,.,11,CASSASGTIFF
TRBV13,.,13,CASSPGTDYEQYF
TRBV2,.,13,CASSGTANQPQHF
TRBV2,.,15,CASSAGVNVNTEAFF
TRBV28,once,15,CASSLGAGRFGEQFF
TRBV6-6,.,15,CASRLASPNSYEQYF
TRBV3-1/TRBV3-2,.,13,CASSPGGDNTIYF
TRBV6-1,.,13,CASSSSGRGEQFF
TRBV28,.,12,CASTGVNKPQHF
TRBV6-4,few,15,CASRLDRGNTGELFF
TRBV19,.,16,CASSRDRGPDGNTIYF
TRBV24-1,.,14,CATATGGGNQPQHF
TRBV6-5,.,15,CASSPEQGLNFEQFF
TRBV28,once,14,CASSLPGIYQPQHF
TRBV4-2,.,16,CASSHETQDIAYEQYF
TRBV4-1,.,15,CASSTRGGAGTEAFF
TRBV18,.,15,CASSPLAGVAGEQFF
TRBV7-7,.,18,CASSSGQGARYNTGELFF
TRBV4-3,.,18,CASSQVLIGLAGDNEQFF
TRBV28,.,16,CASSLRDRGYRWPQHF
TRBV6-5,.,15,CASRSDRGRGNTIYF
TRBV9,.,13,CASGADSNQPQHF
TRBV27,.,11,CASSSGNTIYF
TRBV6-4,.,14,CASTGAPGTGELFF
TRBV10-3,.,15,CAISEYDRSNTEAFF
TRBV4-1,many,17,CASSQKPGTDSGNTIYF
TRBV15,.,15,CATSRGTGSSYEQYF
TRBV2,.,14,CASAGAMDTGELFF
TRBV27,.,13,CATGGGGHYGYTF
TRBV28,.,16,CASSSDLTGGNTEAFF
TRBV5-1,.,14,CASSIDRSNYGYTF
TRBV3-1/TRBV3-2,.,17,CASSQPGQMTSNQPQHF
TRBV11-3,once,14,CASSLVSGSGELFF
TRBV19,few,16,CASSIPRTSGRGEQFF
TRBV6-5,.,13,CASAPSRNSPLHF
TRBV2,.,15,CASSEAHLENYGYTF
TRBV25-1,.,13,CASSEYRREKLFF
TRBV6-5,once,13,CASTSGGRGGYTF
TRBV10-3,.,15,CAISEKGLSGNTIYF
TRBV27,.,16,CASSSNRGYSNQPQHF